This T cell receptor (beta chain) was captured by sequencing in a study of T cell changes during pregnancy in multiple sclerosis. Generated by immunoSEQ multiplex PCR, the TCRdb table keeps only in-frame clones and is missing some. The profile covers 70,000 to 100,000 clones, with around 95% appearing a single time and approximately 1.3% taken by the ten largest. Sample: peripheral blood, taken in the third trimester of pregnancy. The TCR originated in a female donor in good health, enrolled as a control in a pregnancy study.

The CDR3 is CASSAGTSGTDTQYF. CDR3 sequence (DNA): TGTGCCAGCAGCGCCGGGACTAGCGGCACAGATACGCAGTATTTT. This chain connects TRBV6-4 to TRBJ2-3; 10 bases are shared with TRBD2. This CDR3 comprises 15 residues. V shed 6 bases and J 1 base; nucleotides not matched to a gene: 4. Germline CDR1 is MRHNA and CDR2 is SNTAGT.